This T cell receptor beta chain was identified in a study of T cells in Graves' hyperthyroidism and ophthalmopathy. Findings and caveats of the study: Expanded thyroid clonotypes (above 0.001) were mostly also found in blood. Onset of ophthalmopathy came a median 6.5 months after the model predicted it.

This clonotype was observed at least ten times. The antigen is unknown. Researchers took RNA transcripts and amplified the TCR beta CDR3 regions from them. TCR CDR3 underwent first-round RT-PCR with the HTBI primer set. TCRdb re-called the multiplex PCR reads with MiXCR, one entry per CDR3 protein. Of about half a million distinct CDR3 sequences in the sample, around 20% were seen once. Stable hyperthyroidism: no ophthalmopathy progression over 18 months of follow-up. The material sequenced was blood. The receptor was isolated from a man aged 18 to 30 with Graves' hyperthyroidism.

CDR3 residues: CASSYHMGLAAREQYF. CDR3 DNA: TGTGCCAGCAGTTACCATATGGGACTAGCAGCGAGGGAGCAGTACTTC. The chain has TRBV6-5 and TRBJ2-7, with TRBD2 identical over 9 bases. Unmatched junction bases numbered 12, after V lost 2 bases and J lost 7 bases. Germline V gene lookup returns CDR1 MNHEY and CDR2 SVGAGI. This CDR3 comprises 16 residues.